This T cell receptor (beta chain) is from a study of T-cell memory formation after mild COVID-19. Study-level information: Largely, TCR clusters stayed within a single donor.

This clonotype showed up just a few times. Its antigen remains unknown. Study-wide points: Clones shrinking from day 15 to 85 showed even CD4/CD8 mixes; later expanders tilted CD4+. Of the contracting clones, CD4+ ones lay mainly in CM and EM, and CD8+ ones in EMRA.

The CDR3 length is 14 residues. Germline V CDR1 and CDR2: SEHNR, FQNEAQ (reference sequence). Constant-segment primers were used for 5'RACE, and the resulting TCR alpha and TCR beta cDNA libraries carried sample barcodes and UMIs. TCRdb called the 5' RACE reads again in MiXCR, with one record for every CDR3 protein. The sample holds around 180,000 distinct CDR3 sequences; about a sixth are singletons and the top ten take just over 2%. The clonotype was recovered from an adult woman who had mild COVID-19 (a few samples of this study predate the infection). Cell type and time point are not known. Source material: PBMCs or a T cell subset sorted from them (not recorded which). The chain links TRBV7-9 to TRBJ1-2, with D uncertain. The CDR3 sequence: CATSGSLIGYGYTF. CDR3 DNA: TGTGCAACTAGCGGGTCGCTCATAGGTTATGGCTACACCTTC.